This T cell receptor (beta chain) is drawn from a study of CD8+ T cells in alopecia areata. Study in general: Treated individuals took tofacitinib by mouth, 5 to 10 mg twice daily.

The V gene lost 4 bases and the J gene lost 7 bases, with 13 bases spanning the gap. This CDR3 is 12 amino acids long. CDR1 is SQVTM, CDR2 ANQGSEA, per germline. This clone has more than one count but fewer than ten. The antigen remains unidentified. RNA, once extracted, was reverse transcribed into cDNA for use as the sequencing template. Here immunoSEQ multiplex PCR was the method, and the copy in TCRdb shows in-frame clones only, minus some. The table includes 150,000 or so clones, approximately 50% detected once. Study-level results: An increase in clonality over normal scalp was evident in lesional scalp, especially alopecia totalis/universalis.

Investigators sorted PBMCs to obtain both CD4+ and CD8+ T cells. The sequence was obtained from a human donor with alopecia areata. The chain links TRBV29-1 to TRBJ1-1; D is uncertain. The specimen was CD4+ T cells sorted from blood. This CDR3 reads CSVVVGKDEAFF. In nucleotides, the CDR3 is TGCAGCGTTGTTGTTGGCAAAGATGAAGCTTTCTTT. Looking up the rest from reference TRBV29-1 and TRBJ1-1 gives the full variable domain: SAVISQKPSRDICQRGTSLTIQCQVDSQVTMMFWYRQQPGQSLTLIATANQGSEATYESGFVIDKFPISRPNLTFSTLTVSNMSPEDSSIYLCSVVVGKDEAFFGQGTRLTVV.